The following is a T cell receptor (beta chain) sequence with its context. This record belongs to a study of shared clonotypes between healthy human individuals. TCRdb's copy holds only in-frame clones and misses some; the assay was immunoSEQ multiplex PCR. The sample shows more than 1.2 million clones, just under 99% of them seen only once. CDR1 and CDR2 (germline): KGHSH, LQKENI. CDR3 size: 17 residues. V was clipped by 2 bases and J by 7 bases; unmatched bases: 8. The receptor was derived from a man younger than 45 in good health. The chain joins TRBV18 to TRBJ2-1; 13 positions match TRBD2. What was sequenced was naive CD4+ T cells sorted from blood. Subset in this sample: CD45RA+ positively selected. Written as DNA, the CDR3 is TGTGCCAGCTCACCAGAAGGACTAGCGGGAGTGGGTAATGAGCAGTTCTTC. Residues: CASSPEGLAGVGNEQFF.